The rows below give T cell receptor beta chains drawn from one sample of a study of blood T cell repertoires in COVID-19. Only in-frame clones appear in the TCRdb table, and some are missing; sequencing was by immunoSEQ multiplex PCR. The table has about 310,000 clones, roughly 90% seen once. The specimen was peripheral blood. These receptor sequences come from a woman aged 25 to 39 with COVID-19, enrolled during active disease. CDR3s include the opening cysteine and the closing phenylalanine or tryptophan. The D gene is left open where the match is weak. Some rows mark clone size as missing; the rest say once, few, many or name a class of expanded clone.

j_gene: TRBJ2-1; v_gene: TRBV6-6; d_gene: NA; abundance: once; len: 17; CDR3nt: TGTGCCAGCAGTCCGCTGCGGGGTGCTGGTCTAGTTAATGAGCAGTTCTTC; CDR3aa: CASSPLRGAGLVNEQFF
j_gene: TRBJ1-1; v_gene: TRBV2; d_gene: NA; abundance: NA; len: 12; CDR3nt: TGTGCCAGCGTTAGGGAGTCCACTGAAGCTTTCTTT; CDR3aa: CASVRESTEAFF
j_gene: TRBJ2-5; v_gene: TRBV30; d_gene: TRBD2; abundance: NA; len: 15; CDR3nt: TGTGCCTGGAGTTCGAGGGAGGGTAAGAGAGAGACCCAGTACTTC; CDR3aa: CAWSSREGKRETQYF
j_gene: TRBJ2-1; v_gene: TRBV3-1/TRBV3-2; d_gene: NA; abundance: NA; len: 16; CDR3nt: TGTGCCAGCAGCCAAGTAGGACAAGGCCATTACAATGAGCAGTTCTTC; CDR3aa: CASSQVGQGHYNEQFF
j_gene: TRBJ2-5; v_gene: TRBV18; d_gene: TRBD2; abundance: NA; len: 16; CDR3nt: TGTGCCAGCTCAATGTTAGCGGGTGCCCTAAAGGAGACCCAGTACTTC; CDR3aa: CASSMLAGALKETQYF
j_gene: TRBJ2-5; v_gene: TRBV5-1; d_gene: NA; abundance: NA; len: 13; CDR3nt: TGCGCCAGCAGCTCGCGACAGCAAGAGACCCAGTACTTC; CDR3aa: CASSSRQQETQYF
j_gene: TRBJ2-7; v_gene: TRBV25-1; d_gene: TRBD1; abundance: NA; len: 14; CDR3nt: TGTGCCAGCAGTAGGTGGGACAGGGACTACGAGCAGTACTTC; CDR3aa: CASSRWDRDYEQYF
j_gene: TRBJ1-6; v_gene: TRBV19; d_gene: TRBD1; abundance: NA; len: 14; CDR3nt: TGTGCCAGTATGGGGACAGGGGTCGGGTCACCCCTCCACTTT; CDR3aa: CASMGTGVGSPLHF
j_gene: TRBJ2-3; v_gene: TRBV10-3; d_gene: NA; abundance: once; len: 15; CDR3nt: TGTGCCATCAGTGTGGCGGGATTGCTCACAGATACGCAGTATTTT; CDR3aa: CAISVAGLLTDTQYF
j_gene: TRBJ2-7; v_gene: TRBV9; d_gene: TRBD2; abundance: once; len: 18; CDR3nt: TGTGCCAGCAGCCCCCGAGCGAGAGCTAGCGGGGTTACCTACGAGCAGTACTTC; CDR3aa: CASSPRARASGVTYEQYF
j_gene: TRBJ2-1; v_gene: TRBV2; d_gene: TRBD1; abundance: NA; len: 13; CDR3nt: TGTGCCAGCCGGCAGGGGGCCCACAATGAGCAGTTCTTC; CDR3aa: CASRQGAHNEQFF
j_gene: TRBJ1-4; v_gene: TRBV25-1; d_gene: NA; abundance: NA; len: 12; CDR3nt: TGTGCCAGCAGTGAACCCCGGGGAAAACTGTTTTTT; CDR3aa: CASSEPRGKLFF
j_gene: TRBJ2-5; v_gene: TRBV29-1; d_gene: TRBD2; abundance: NA; len: 14; CDR3nt: TGCAGCGTCGAGGGACTAGCGGGAGAAGAGACCCAGTACTTC; CDR3aa: CSVEGLAGEETQYF
j_gene: TRBJ1-5; v_gene: TRBV27; d_gene: NA; abundance: few; len: 13; CDR3nt: TGTGCCAGCAGTTTATCCCTTTATCAGCCCCAGCATTTT; CDR3aa: CASSLSLYQPQHF
j_gene: TRBJ1-2; v_gene: TRBV30; d_gene: NA; abundance: NA; len: 13; CDR3nt: TGTGCCTGGAGTGTAGAGGCGAACTATGGCTACACCTTC; CDR3aa: CAWSVEANYGYTF
j_gene: TRBJ1-2; v_gene: TRBV30; d_gene: NA; abundance: NA; len: 14; CDR3nt: TGTGCCTGGTCGGAGACAGGACTTTTCTATGGCTACACCTTC; CDR3aa: CAWSETGLFYGYTF
j_gene: TRBJ1-2; v_gene: TRBV27; d_gene: NA; abundance: NA; len: 12; CDR3nt: TGTGCCAGCAGGGAAGGGGTTCATGGCTACACCTTC; CDR3aa: CASREGVHGYTF
j_gene: TRBJ1-1; v_gene: TRBV19; d_gene: NA; abundance: NA; len: 12; CDR3nt: TGTGCCAGTGGCATTAAGGGGACTGAAGCTTTCTTT; CDR3aa: CASGIKGTEAFF
j_gene: TRBJ1-3; v_gene: TRBV10-3; d_gene: NA; abundance: NA; len: 16; CDR3nt: TGTGCCATCAGTGGGCCGACAGCCAACTCTGGAAACACCATATATTTT; CDR3aa: CAISGPTANSGNTIYF
j_gene: TRBJ1-1; v_gene: TRBV5-6; d_gene: NA; abundance: NA; len: 13; CDR3nt: TGTGCCAGCAGCTTCAGTCCAAACACTGAAGCTTTCTTT; CDR3aa: CASSFSPNTEAFF
j_gene: TRBJ1-1; v_gene: TRBV6-5; d_gene: NA; abundance: NA; len: 12; CDR3nt: TGTGCCAGCAAAGGAGTGAACACTGAAGCTTTCTTT; CDR3aa: CASKGVNTEAFF
j_gene: TRBJ1-4; v_gene: TRBV6-5; d_gene: NA; abundance: NA; len: 14; CDR3nt: TGTGCCAGCAAGGCGGGAGCAACTAATGAAAAACTGTTTTTT; CDR3aa: CASKAGATNEKLFF
j_gene: TRBJ2-7; v_gene: TRBV6-6; d_gene: TRBD1; abundance: NA; len: 14; CDR3nt: TGTGCCAGCAGTTCCGGGACAGGGCTCTACGAGCAGTACTTC; CDR3aa: CASSSGTGLYEQYF
j_gene: TRBJ1-5; v_gene: TRBV30; d_gene: NA; abundance: NA; len: 14; CDR3nt: TGTGCCTGGAGTGTAGGACAGTACAATCAGCCCCAGCATTTT; CDR3aa: CAWSVGQYNQPQHF
j_gene: TRBJ2-7; v_gene: TRBV19; d_gene: NA; abundance: NA; len: 13; CDR3nt: TGTGCCAGTAGGGACAAGACCTCCTACGAGCAGTACTTC; CDR3aa: CASRDKTSYEQYF
j_gene: TRBJ2-1; v_gene: TRBV20-1; d_gene: TRBD2; abundance: NA; len: 18; CDR3nt: TGCAGGGCCAGTTTCCCGGGACTAGCGGGAGAATTGAGCCATGAGCAGTTCTTC; CDR3aa: CRASFPGLAGELSHEQFF
j_gene: TRBJ2-7; v_gene: TRBV5-1; d_gene: NA; abundance: NA; len: 16; CDR3nt: TGCGCCAGCAGCTTGGGACCGGGGAGCGGGCGCTACGAGCAGTACTTC; CDR3aa: CASSLGPGSGRYEQYF
j_gene: TRBJ2-7; v_gene: TRBV14; d_gene: TRBD1; abundance: NA; len: 15; CDR3nt: TGTGCCAGCAGCCTCATGACAGGGAGCTCCTACGAGCAGTACTTC; CDR3aa: CASSLMTGSSYEQYF
j_gene: TRBJ2-2; v_gene: TRBV28; d_gene: TRBD1; abundance: NA; len: 15; CDR3nt: TGTGCCAGCAGTCTCCGGGACAGGGTGGACGGGGAGCTGTTTTTT; CDR3aa: CASSLRDRVDGELFF
j_gene: TRBJ2-7; v_gene: TRBV5-4; d_gene: TRBD2; abundance: once; len: 16; CDR3nt: TGTGCCAGCAGCTTGAGGCCGGGACTAGCGGCCGGGGAGCAGTACTTC; CDR3aa: CASSLRPGLAAGEQYF
j_gene: TRBJ1-1; v_gene: TRBV7-9; d_gene: NA; abundance: NA; len: 14; CDR3nt: TGTGCCAGCAGCCCCCCGATGAGGAACACTGAAGCTTTCTTT; CDR3aa: CASSPPMRNTEAFF
j_gene: TRBJ1-1; v_gene: TRBV29-1; d_gene: NA; abundance: NA; len: 15; CDR3nt: TGCAGCGTCGAGACGGGGGTGCAACTGAACACTGAAGCTTTCTTT; CDR3aa: CSVETGVQLNTEAFF
j_gene: TRBJ1-3; v_gene: TRBV6-5; d_gene: NA; abundance: NA; len: 14; CDR3nt: TGTGCCAGCAGCCCGAGGGCATCTGGAAACACCATATATTTT; CDR3aa: CASSPRASGNTIYF
j_gene: TRBJ2-5; v_gene: TRBV18; d_gene: TRBD1; abundance: NA; len: 15; CDR3nt: TGTGCCAGCTCAACGGGGACAGGGGAGTCGGAGACCCAGTACTTC; CDR3aa: CASSTGTGESETQYF
j_gene: TRBJ1-1; v_gene: TRBV19; d_gene: NA; abundance: NA; len: 14; CDR3nt: TGTGCCAGTAGTAGAGGACAGATGAACACTGAAGCTTTCTTT; CDR3aa: CASSRGQMNTEAFF